This T cell receptor (beta chain) was profiled in a study of a mutant IDH1 vaccine in newly diagnosed glioma. Sequencing used immunoSEQ multiplex PCR; TCRdb keeps in-frame clones, though not all of them. The sample lists around 60,000 clones; roughly 85% were seen once. This sample's time point: week 23, last vaccination. All doses held 300 ug of mutant IDH1 20-mer peptide, with topical imiquimod. Of note for this clone: The target antigen is unknown.

The CDR3 is 14 residues long. V was clipped by 5 bases and J by 8 bases; unmatched bases: 5. Germline CDR1 SGHRS, CDR2 YFSETQ. The chain joins TRBV5-1 to TRBJ1-4; 11 bases fit TRBD1. This TCR came from a man aged 25 to 40 with glioma. The source was PBMCs, collected from a glioma patient whose treatment included an IDH1 peptide vaccine. The DNA for the CDR3 is TGCGCCAGCAGGCCCGGGACAGGGGGAGAAAAACTGTTTTTT. Amino acids: CASRPGTGGEKLFF.